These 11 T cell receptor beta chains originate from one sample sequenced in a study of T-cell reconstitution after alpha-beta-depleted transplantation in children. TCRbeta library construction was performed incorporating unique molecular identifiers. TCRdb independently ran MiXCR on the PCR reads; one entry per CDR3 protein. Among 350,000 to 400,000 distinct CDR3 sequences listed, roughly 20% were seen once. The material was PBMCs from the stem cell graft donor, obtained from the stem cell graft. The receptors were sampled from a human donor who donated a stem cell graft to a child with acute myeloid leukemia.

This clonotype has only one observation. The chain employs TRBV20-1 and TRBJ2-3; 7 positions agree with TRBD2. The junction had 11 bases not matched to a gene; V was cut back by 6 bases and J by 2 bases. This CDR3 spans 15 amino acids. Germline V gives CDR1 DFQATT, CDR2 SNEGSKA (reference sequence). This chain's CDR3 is CSAINLAVNTDTQYF. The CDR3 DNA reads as TGCAGTGCAATTAACCTAGCGGTGAACACAGATACGCAGTATTTT.

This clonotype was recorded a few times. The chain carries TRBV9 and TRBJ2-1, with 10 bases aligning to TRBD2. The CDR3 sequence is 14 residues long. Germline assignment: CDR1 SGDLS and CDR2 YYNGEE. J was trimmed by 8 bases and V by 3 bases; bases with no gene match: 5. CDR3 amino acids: CASSASGSGDEQFF. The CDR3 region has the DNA TGTGCCAGCAGCGCTAGCGGGAGTGGCGATGAGCAGTTCTTC. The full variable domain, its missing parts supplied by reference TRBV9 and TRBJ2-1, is DSGVTQTPKHLITATGQRVTLRCSPRSGDLSVYWYQQSLDQGLQFLIQYYNGEERAKGNILERFSAQQFPDLHSELNLSSLELGDSALYFCASSASGSGDEQFFGPGTRLTVL.

In nucleotides, the CDR3 is TGTGCCAGCAGCCGGGAGACAGTCGTCCCAGATACGCAGTATTTT. Translation gives CASSRETVVPDTQYF. The chain is built from TRBV2 and TRBJ2-3, with a tentative D call TRBD2 (6 bases). There are 15 residues in the CDR3. Germline CDR1 reads SNHLY; CDR2 reads FYNNEI. V lost 6 bases and J 4 bases, leaving 17 bases between the germline ends.

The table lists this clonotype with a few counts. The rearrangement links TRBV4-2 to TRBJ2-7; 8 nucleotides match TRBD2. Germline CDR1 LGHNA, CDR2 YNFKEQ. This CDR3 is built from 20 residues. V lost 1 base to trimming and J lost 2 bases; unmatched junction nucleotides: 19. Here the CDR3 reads CASSQVRGDVTSGETYEQYF. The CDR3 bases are TGTGCCAGCAGCCAAGTTCGGGGCGACGTAACTAGCGGTGAGACCTACGAGCAGTACTTC.

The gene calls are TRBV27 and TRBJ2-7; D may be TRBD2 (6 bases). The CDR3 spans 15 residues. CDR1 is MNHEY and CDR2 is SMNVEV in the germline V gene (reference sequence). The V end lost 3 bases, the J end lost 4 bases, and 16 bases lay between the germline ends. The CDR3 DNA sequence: TGTGCCAGCAGTTTTATGGGGGGTAGGGAATACGAGCAGTACTTC. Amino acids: CASSFMGGREYEQYF.

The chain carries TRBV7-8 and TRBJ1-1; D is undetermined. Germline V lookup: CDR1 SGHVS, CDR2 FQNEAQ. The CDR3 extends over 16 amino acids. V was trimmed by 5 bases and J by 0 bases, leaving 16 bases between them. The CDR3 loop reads CASSLVGGQMNTEAFF. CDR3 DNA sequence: TGTGCCAGCAGCCTAGTGGGAGGGCAAATGAACACTGAAGCTTTCTTT.

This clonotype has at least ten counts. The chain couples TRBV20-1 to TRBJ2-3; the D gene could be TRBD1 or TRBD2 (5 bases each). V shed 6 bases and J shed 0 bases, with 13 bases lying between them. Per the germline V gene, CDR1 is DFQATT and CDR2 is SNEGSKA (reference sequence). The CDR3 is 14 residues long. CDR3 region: CSASGRISTDTQYF. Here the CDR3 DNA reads TGCAGTGCATCGGGACGGATCAGCACAGATACGCAGTATTTT.

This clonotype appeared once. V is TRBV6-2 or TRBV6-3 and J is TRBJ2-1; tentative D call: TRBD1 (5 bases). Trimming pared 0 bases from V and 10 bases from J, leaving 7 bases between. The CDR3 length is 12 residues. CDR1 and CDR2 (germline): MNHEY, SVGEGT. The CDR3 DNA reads TGTGCCAGCAGTTACTCGCGACAGGAGCAGTTCTTC. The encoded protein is CASSYSRQEQFF.

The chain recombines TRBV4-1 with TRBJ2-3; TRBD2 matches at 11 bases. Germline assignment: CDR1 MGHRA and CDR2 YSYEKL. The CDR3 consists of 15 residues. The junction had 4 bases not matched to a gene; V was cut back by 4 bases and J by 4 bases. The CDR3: CASSPLAGVPDTQYF. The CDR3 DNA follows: TGCGCCAGCAGCCCACTAGCGGGAGTGCCAGATACGCAGTATTTT.

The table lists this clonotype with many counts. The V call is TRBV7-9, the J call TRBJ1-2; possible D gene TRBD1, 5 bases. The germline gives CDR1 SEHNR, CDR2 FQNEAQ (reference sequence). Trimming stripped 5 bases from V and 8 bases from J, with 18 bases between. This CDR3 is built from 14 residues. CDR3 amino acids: CASSPDEGWGGYTF. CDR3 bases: TGTGCCAGCAGCCCGGACGAAGGGTGGGGGGGCTACACCTTC.

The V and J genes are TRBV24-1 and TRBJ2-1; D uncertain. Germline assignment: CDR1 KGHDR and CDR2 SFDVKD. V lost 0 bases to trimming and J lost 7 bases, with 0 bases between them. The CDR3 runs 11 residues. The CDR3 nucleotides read TGTGCCACCAGTGATTTGAATGAGCAGTTCTTC. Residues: CATSDLNEQFF.